The clone carrying this T cell receptor beta chain has only a few counts. Its antigen remains unknown. They built TCR cDNA with 5'RACE template switching, a step that put in a universal primer site and UMIs. TCRdb processed the 5' RACE reads anew with MiXCR; each CDR3 protein has one entry. Of fewer than 150,000 distinct CDR3 sequences listed, more than 6% are singletons. The sample originates from a study of T cells after yellow fever vaccination. This CDR3 comprises 13 residues. Germline CDR1 and CDR2: SGHRS and YFSETQ. V lost 3 bases and J 4 bases, leaving 10 bases between the germline ends. Overall study findings and caveats: It was a weaker secondary response, yet one that peaked faster, at day 5 versus 15.

This sequence joins TRBV5-1 and TRBJ1-2; a possible D gene is TRBD1 (5 bases). The receptor comes from a man aged 25-45 years who received the YFV17D yellow fever vaccine. The sequenced sample was CD4+ T cells sorted from PBMCs, obtained 5 days after the yellow fever booster vaccination. The CDR3 loop reads CASSSTDIYGYTF. For the CDR3, the DNA is TGCGCCAGCAGCTCGACAGATATCTATGGCTACACCTTC.